The 32 T cell receptor beta chains reported below all come from one sample, sequenced in a study of control samples from healthy donors and cancer patients. The method was immunoSEQ multiplex PCR; TCRdb's version includes in-frame clones alone and lacks a portion of them. Among 150,000 to 200,000 clones listed, around 91% were seen once. Sequenced material: blood. The receptors shown here come from a woman younger than 45 in good health.

CDR3 sequence (DNA): TGTGCCAGCAGCCCCCAGGCCGGGACAGGCACAGATACGCAGTATTTT. Protein product: CASSPQAGTGTDTQYF. The rearrangement uses TRBV3-1 (or the pseudogene TRBV3-2) and TRBJ2-3; TRBD1 matches 7 bases. This CDR3 comprises 16 residues. Germline V gene lookup returns CDR1 LGHDT and CDR2 YNNKEL (reference sequence). The V gene end was trimmed by 4 bases and the J gene end by 1 base; junction bases not matched to a gene: 8.

This clone was seen a single time. The chain links TRBV11-1 to TRBJ2-1, with 8 bases lining up with TRBD2. V dropped 5 bases and J dropped 7; count of bases not matched to a gene: 4. This CDR3 contains 13 residues. Germline CDR1 SGHAT, CDR2 FQDESV (reference sequence). CDR3 loop: CASSSREGNEQFF. CDR3 nucleotides: TGTGCCAGCAGCAGTCGGGAGGGGAATGAGCAGTTCTTC.

The chain has TRBV11-2 and TRBJ2-2; the D is unclear. V lost 6 bases, J lost 3 bases, and 8 bases lay in between. This CDR3 is 13 amino acids long. In germline, CDR1 is SGHAT, CDR2 FQNNGV. DNA of the CDR3: TGTGCCAGCAGTTTGTTGGACACCGGGGAGCTGTTTTTT. This gives the protein CASSLLDTGELFF.

The rearrangement joins TRBV18 to TRBJ1-2; 10 bases align to TRBD1. The V and J ends lost 3 bases and 8 bases, in that order; junction bases with no gene match: 6. This CDR3 contains 14 residues. Looked up from germline, CDR1 is KGHSH and CDR2 is LQKENI. CDR3 in amino acids: CASSPSTGGFGYTF. In DNA form, the CDR3 reads TGTGCCAGCTCACCGTCGACAGGGGGCTTCGGCTACACCTTC.

This clone has a handful of counts. The chain recombines TRBV27 with TRBJ2-1, with TRBD2 identical over 12 bases. Germline V gene lookup returns CDR1 MNHEY and CDR2 SMNVEV (reference sequence). The CDR3 is 14 residues long. V shed 4 bases, J shed 5 bases, and the junction held 0 bases outside the gene matches. The DNA of the CDR3 is TGTGCCAGCAGTTCTAGCGGGAGGGACAATGAGCAGTTCTTC. This translates into CASSSSGRDNEQFF.

Turning to this clone: An end of the junction differs from the germline gene, which may be a read error. The rearrangement links TRBV7-7 to TRBJ1-1, with 11 nucleotides matching TRBD1. This CDR3 is built from 14 residues. Germline V gene data show CDR1 as SSHAT and CDR2 as FNYEAQ (reference sequence). The CDR3 region is CASSRTGGSTEAFF. The CDR3 DNA is TGTGCTAGCAGCCGGACAGGGGGCAGTACTGAAGCTTTCTTT. Full variable domain (outside the CDR3, taken from reference TRBV7-7 and TRBJ1-1): GAGVSQSPRYKVTKRGQDVTLRCDPISSHATLYWYQQALGQGPEFLTYFNYEAQPDKSGLPSDRFSAERPEGSISTLTIQRTEQRDSAMYRCASSRTGGSTEAFFGQGTRLTVV.

The V and J genes are TRBV9 and TRBJ2-1; 8 nucleotides agree with TRBD1. This CDR3 spans 15 amino acids. Germline lookup yields CDR1 SGDLS and CDR2 YYNGEE. V gave up 0 bases and J gave up 2 bases; unmatched junction bases: 1. CDR3 nucleotides: TGTGCCAGCAGCGTAGGGACAGGGACCTACAATGAGCAGTTCTTC. As protein: CASSVGTGTYNEQFF.

The rearrangement uses TRBV2 and TRBJ2-3, with 14 bases aligning to TRBD2. The CDR3 loop spans 18 amino acids. Losses at the gene ends were 5 bases for V and 3 bases for J; bases not matched to a gene: 10. Germline assignment: CDR1 SNHLY and CDR2 FYNNEI. The CDR3 here is CASSMTSGGAGGTDTQYF. The CDR3 DNA follows: TGTGCCAGCAGTATGACTAGCGGGGGGGCCGGTGGGACAGATACGCAGTATTTT. The whole variable domain, filled in from reference TRBV2 and TRBJ2-3, reads EPEVTQTPSHQVTQMGQEVILRCVPISNHLYFYWYRQILGQKVEFLVSFYNNEISEKSEIFDDQFSVERPDGSNFTLKIRSTKLEDSAMYFCASSMTSGGAGGTDTQYFGPGTRLTVL.

The rearrangement joins TRBV15 to TRBJ2-3, with D perhaps matching TRBD1 or TRBD2 (5 bases each). Trimming stripped 0 bases from V and 6 bases from J, with 13 bases between. CDR3 size: 15 residues. Germline V lookup: CDR1 LNHNV, CDR2 YYDKDF (reference sequence). The CDR3 DNA reads TGTGCCACCAGCAGAGATTATTGGGGGTGGGATACGCAGTATTTT. Amino acids: CATSRDYWGWDTQYF.

The chain links TRBV6-2 or TRBV6-3 to TRBJ2-1; 8 bases map to TRBD2. The CDR3 covers 13 residues. Per germline, CDR1 MNHEY and CDR2 SVGEGT. The junction had 5 bases not matched to a gene; V was cut back by 5 bases and J by 8 bases. CDR3 loop: CASSSGSPYEQFF. CDR3 bases: TGTGCCAGCAGTAGCGGGAGTCCGTATGAGCAGTTCTTC.

This clone was recorded a few times. The rearrangement joins TRBV6-4 to TRBJ2-3; TRBD2 agrees at 10 bases. The V segment lost 7 bases and the J segment 5 bases; nucleotides outside the gene matches: 12. Germline V gene sequence: CDR1 MRHNA, CDR2 SNTAGT. The CDR3 length is 16 residues. The CDR3: CASTDSPAGGRDTQYF. In nucleotides, the CDR3 is TGTGCCAGCACCGACTCCCCAGCGGGAGGGAGAGATACGCAGTATTTT.

The CDR3 spells CASSTGDQETQYF. The DNA for the CDR3 is TGCGCCAGCAGCACAGGGGACCAAGAGACCCAGTACTTC. The V and J genes are TRBV5-1 and TRBJ2-5; 7 positions match TRBD1. This CDR3 is 13 amino acids long. Germline loops: CDR1 SGHRS, CDR2 YFSETQ. The V gene end was trimmed by 4 bases and the J gene end by 0 bases; junction bases not matched to a gene: 0.

CDR3 in DNA: TGTGCCAGCAGAGGGGACGGGAACATGAACACTGAAGCTTTCTTT. This translates into CASRGDGNMNTEAFF. V and J are TRBV25-1 and TRBJ1-1, with a weak D call TRBD1 (5 bases). Trimming cost V 6 bases and J 0 bases, with 14 bases left between them. Germline V CDR1 and CDR2: MGHDK, SYGVNS. This CDR3 is 15 amino acids long. Full variable domain (missing parts from reference TRBV25-1 and TRBJ1-1): EADIYQTPRYLVIGTGKKITLECSQTMGHDKMYWYQQDPGMELHLIHYSYGVNSTEKGDLSSESTVSRIRTEHFPLTLESARPSHTSQYLCASRGDGNMNTEAFFGQGTRLTVV.

CDR3 region: CASSSFTYNSPLHF. DNA for the CDR3: TGTGCCAGCAGCTCCTTTACCTATAATTCACCCCTCCACTTT. V is TRBV3-1 (or the pseudogene TRBV3-2) and J is TRBJ1-6; D is ambiguous. CDR3 size: 14 residues. Germline CDR1 and CDR2: LGHDT and YNNKEL (reference sequence). The V end was cut by 5 bases, the J end by 2 bases, with 7 bases between.

This chain uses TRBV19 with TRBJ1-2, with D uncertain. Germline V gene lookup returns CDR1 LNHDA and CDR2 SQIVND (reference sequence). V was trimmed by 3 bases and J by 7 bases, leaving 12 bases between them. The CDR3 is 13 residues long. CDR3 DNA sequence: TGTGCCAGTAGTATGTTGGGCAGGTCTGGCTACACCTTC. As protein: CASSMLGRSGYTF.

Worth noting for this clone: The same CDR3 is also encoded by other DNA sequences in this sample. This sequence joins TRBV4-1 and TRBJ2-2; D is possibly TRBD1 or TRBD2 (5 bases each). Trimming took off 3 bases at V and 0 bases at J, with 5 bases between the two ends. In germline, CDR1 is MGHRA, CDR2 YSYEKL. This CDR3 has 14 amino acids. The CDR3 loop reads CASSQGANTGELFF. DNA of the CDR3: TGCGCCAGCAGCCAGGGGGCGAACACCGGGGAGCTGTTTTTT.

CDR3 residues: CASSRGLGGETQYF. In DNA form, the CDR3 reads TGCGCCAGCAGCCGGGGACTAGGAGGTGAGACCCAGTACTTC. The chain is built from TRBV5-1 and TRBJ2-5; 8 bases line up with TRBD2. The length of the CDR3 is 14 residues. The V segment lost 4 bases and the J segment 5 bases; nucleotides outside the gene matches: 7. Germline CDR1 is SGHRS and CDR2 is YFSETQ.

The J gene is TRBJ1-2, the V gene TRBV2; no clear D. V was trimmed by 0 bases and J by 3 bases, leaving 2 bases between them. The CDR3 extends over 12 amino acids. CDR1 and CDR2 (germline): SNHLY, FYNNEI. CDR3 residues: CASSEAHYGYTF. CDR3 sequence (DNA): TGTGCCAGCAGTGAAGCGCACTATGGCTACACCTTC.

This chain connects TRBV18 to TRBJ1-6; D perhaps matches TRBD1 (5 bases). Germline V CDR1 and CDR2: KGHSH, LQKENI. V was shortened by 5 bases and J by 10 bases, with 12 bases between the two germline ends. This CDR3 region has 13 residues. The CDR3 DNA is TGTGCCAGCTCATCACAGGATCGGTCACCCCTCCACTTT. Amino acids: CASSSQDRSPLHF.

V and J are TRBV27 and TRBJ1-6; D possibly corresponds to TRBD1 (6 bases). The V and J ends lost 3 bases and 9 bases respectively, with 12 bases between them. The CDR3 runs 14 residues. Germline V lookup: CDR1 MNHEY, CDR2 SMNVEV (reference sequence). CDR3 residues: CASSFHREASPLHF. Here the CDR3 DNA reads TGTGCCAGCAGTTTCCACAGGGAGGCTTCACCCCTCCACTTT.

The DNA of the CDR3 is TGTGCCAGCAGCCCAGGGACAGGGGGCTACAATGAGCAGTTCTTC. Translating it yields CASSPGTGGYNEQFF. This chain joins TRBV11-2 and TRBJ2-1; 11 bases map to TRBD1. Germline V gives CDR1 SGHAT, CDR2 FQNNGV. J gave up 3 bases and V 5 bases, and 3 bases lay outside the gene matches. The CDR3 loop spans 15 amino acids. The full variable domain, in which reference TRBV11-2 and TRBJ2-1 provide the parts outside the CDR3, is EAGVAQSPRYKIIEKRQSVAFWCNPISGHATLYWYQQILGQGPKLLIQFQNNGVVDDSQLPKDRFSAERLKGVDSTLKIQPAKLEDSAVYLCASSPGTGGYNEQFFGPGTRLTVL.

The chain employs TRBV7-6 and TRBJ2-1; 16 bases align to TRBD2. Trimming removed 2 bases from V and 4 bases from J; junction bases left unmatched: 11. This CDR3 is built from 20 residues. Germline V gene lookup returns CDR1 SGHVS and CDR2 FNYEAQ. CDR3 loop: CASSLSVGTSGGALYNEQFF. The CDR3 nucleotides are TGTGCCAGCAGCTTAAGTGTTGGGACTAGCGGGGGGGCATTATACAATGAGCAGTTCTTC.

This chain connects TRBV18 to TRBJ2-3; 13 bases fit TRBD2. Germline V lookup: CDR1 KGHSH, CDR2 LQKENI. Trimming took 3 bases from V and 2 from J; bases not matched to a gene: 14. The CDR3 covers 20 residues. CDR3: CASSPPTSGRAEGATDTQYF. The CDR3 nucleotides read TGTGCCAGCTCACCCCCAACTAGCGGGAGGGCCGAGGGGGCCACAGATACGCAGTATTTT.

The chain carries TRBV7-9 and TRBJ2-1; the match to TRBD2 covers 11 bases. Unmatched junction bases numbered 1, after V lost 3 bases and J lost 6 bases. CDR1 and CDR2 from the germline V gene are SEHNR and FQNEAQ (reference sequence). This CDR3 is built from 14 residues. The chain's CDR3 is CASSFLAGGNEQFF. Written as DNA, the CDR3 is TGTGCCAGCAGCTTCCTAGCGGGAGGCAATGAGCAGTTCTTC.

Regarding this clone: The identical CDR3 is also encoded by other nucleotide sequences in the sample. This chain links TRBV4-1 with TRBJ1-2, with TRBD1 matching 7 bases. Germline CDR1 is MGHRA and CDR2 is YSYEKL. This CDR3 is 14 amino acids long. The J segment lost 2 bases and the V segment lost 1 base, leaving 1 base of the junction unmatched. CDR3 amino acids: CASSQAGQNYGYTF. The CDR3 DNA follows: TGCGCCAGCAGCCAAGCGGGACAGAACTATGGCTACACCTTC.

The V gene is TRBV5-1, the J gene TRBJ2-7, with D maybe TRBD2 (5 bases). CDR3 length equals 13 residues. CDR1 and CDR2 (germline): SGHRS, YFSETQ. The V end lost 0 bases, the J end lost 1 base, and 5 bases lay between the germline ends. CDR3 DNA sequence: TGCGCCAGCAGCTTGGCGGGATCCTACGAGCAGTACTTC. It yields the protein CASSLAGSYEQYF.

The chain links TRBV2 to TRBJ2-1; 13 bases are a match to TRBD2. Trimming took 6 bases from V and 10 from J; bases not matched to a gene: 6. This CDR3 region has 14 residues. Germline assignment: CDR1 SNHLY and CDR2 FYNNEI. In DNA, the CDR3 is TGTGCCAGCAGGGGACTAGCGGGAACGGGGGAGCAGTTCTTC. Its protein product is CASRGLAGTGEQFF.

The V and J genes are TRBV5-4 and TRBJ2-3, with 7 nucleotides matching TRBD2. The germline V gene has CDR1 SGHNT and CDR2 YYREEE (reference sequence). V lost 4 bases and J lost 3; bases outside the gene matches: 5. The CDR3 has 14 amino acids. The CDR3 nucleotides are TGTGCCAGCAGCCCCGAACTAGCGACAGATACGCAGTATTTT. Its translation: CASSPELATDTQYF.

The rearrangement uses TRBV19 and TRBJ2-1; the D is unclear. CDR1 LNHDA and CDR2 SQIVND come from the germline V gene (reference sequence). The germline V and J ends were trimmed by 5 bases and 3 bases, with 14 bases remaining between them. This CDR3 comprises 15 residues. The CDR3 region is CASSPVASHYNEQFF. CDR3 bases: TGTGCCAGTAGTCCGGTGGCTAGTCACTACAATGAGCAGTTCTTC.

The V call is TRBV9, the J call TRBJ1-1; no clear D. The V end was cut by 0 bases, the J end by 1 base, with 7 bases between. The length of the CDR3 is 14 residues. The germline CDR1 and CDR2 sequences are SGDLS and YYNGEE. The CDR3 spells CASSVGNSNTEAFF. CDR3 DNA: TGTGCCAGCAGCGTAGGGAATTCGAACACTGAAGCTTTCTTT. Using reference TRBV9 and TRBJ1-1 for the parts outside the CDR3, the full variable domain is DSGVTQTPKHLITATGQRVTLRCSPRSGDLSVYWYQQSLDQGLQFLIQYYNGEERAKGNILERFSAQQFPDLHSELNLSSLELGDSALYFCASSVGNSNTEAFFGQGTRLTVV.

The rearrangement uses TRBV11-3 and TRBJ2-7, with TRBD1 matching 7 bases. Trimming cost V 1 base and J 7 bases; bases outside gene matches: 4. This CDR3 is built from 13 residues. CDR1 is SGHNT, CDR2 YENEEA, per germline. In DNA, the CDR3 is TGTGCCAGCAGCTTAGTCTCAGGGGGAGAGCAGTACTTC. Translating it yields CASSLVSGGEQYF.

In regard to this clone: Germline is not matched at one junction end, which may reflect a read error. The CDR3 loop is CASSLAEKGTQYF. The DNA of the CDR3 is TGTGCTAGCAGCTTAGCGGAAAAGGGGACGCAGTATTTT. The chain links TRBV7-7 to TRBJ2-3, with D possibly being TRBD2 (6 bases). CDR1 is SSHAT and CDR2 is FNYEAQ in the germline V gene (reference sequence). The CDR3 runs to 13 residues.